This TCR beta chain is from a study of post-analysis software for immune sequencing data. About the study: The disease courses covered relapsing-remitting, secondary progressive and progressive-relapsing multiple sclerosis. General observations from the study: In multiple sclerosis, normalized Chao1 diversity was significantly below that of controls. TRBV5-6, TRBV5-1 and TRBV20-1 belonged to a set of roughly five TRBV segments that were more frequent in patients than controls. Strong co-clustering by F measure linked samples that shared a preparation batch.

A remark on this clonotype: Its antigen is not known.

Tagging with unique molecular identifiers was a feature of the TCR beta cDNA libraries. There were roughly 0.85 to 11 million T cells, and about 500,000 cDNA molecules came from them. TCRdb reprocessed the PCR reads with MiXCR, giving one entry per CDR3 protein. This sample has hundreds of thousands of distinct CDR3 sequences, with roughly 47% found just once. The length of the CDR3 is 15 residues. Germline-derived CDR1 and CDR2 are SEHNR and FQNEAQ (reference sequence). V lost 5 bases and J lost 1, with 14 bases in between. The chain joins TRBV7-9 to TRBJ1-1; possibly TRBD1 for D (5 bases). The source of this sequence is a girl between 5 and 17 years old with multiple sclerosis. Sequenced material: blood. CDR3: CASSRRVSGNTEAFF. The CDR3 region has the DNA TGTGCCAGCAGCCGCAGGGTATCCGGGAACACTGAAGCTTTCTTT. Variable domain in full (rest from reference TRBV7-9 and TRBJ1-1): DTGVSQNPRHKITKRGQNVTFRCDPISEHNRLYWYRQTLGQGPEFLTYFQNEAQLEKSRLLSDRFSAERPKGSFSTLEIQRTEQGDSAMYLCASSRRVSGNTEAFFGQGTRLTVV.